The clone carrying this T cell receptor (beta chain) was counted ten times or more. This record comes from a study of T-cell reconstitution after alpha-beta-depleted transplantation in children. Preparation of the TCRbeta library was carried out with unique molecular identifiers. TCRdb passed the PCR reads through MiXCR, listing each CDR3 protein once. The sample has over 100,000 distinct CDR3 sequences, 9% to 12% seen once; the top ten hold roughly a third. V lost 4 bases to trimming and J lost 4 bases, with 17 bases between them. The CDR3 is 15 residues long. Germline V gene sequence: CDR1 SGHVS, CDR2 FQNEAQ.

This clonotype was sampled from a boy between 2 and 10 years old with acute lymphoblastic leukemia, due to receive a stem cell transplant. V gene TRBV7-8 combines with J gene TRBJ2-7; possibly TRBD1 for D (5 bases). The material was PBMCs, obtained before TCRalphabeta/CD19-depleted stem cell transplant. The CDR3 region has the DNA TGTGCCAGCAGCTCGCGGTCCGGACATTTTTACGAGCAGTACTTC. This codes for CASSSRSGHFYEQYF.